Shown below are 29 T cell receptor beta chains from a single sample sequenced in a study of T cell responses to AZD1222 COVID-19 vaccine. TCRdb's table, derived via immunoSEQ multiplex PCR, lists solely in-frame clones and lacks some. This sample carries around 110,000 clones, about 86% of them seen once, and the ten largest clones take over 7.5%. The sample consisted of peripheral blood, taken on day 0 of AZD1222 vaccination. The receptors originated from an adult in good health.

The chain's CDR3 is CASSPQSASGIGEQYF. CDR3 coding DNA: TGTGCCAGCTCACCACAGTCGGCTAGCGGGATCGGTGAGCAGTACTTC. This chain uses TRBV18 with TRBJ2-7, with 9 nucleotides matching TRBD2. The CDR3 consists of 16 residues. Germline trimming cut 1 base from V and 7 bases from J; bases unmatched to any gene: 11. The germline V gene has CDR1 KGHSH and CDR2 LQKENI.

The rearrangement uses TRBV6-2 or TRBV6-3 and TRBJ2-5, with 7 bases fitting TRBD2. Trimming took 5 bases from V and 6 from J; bases not matched to a gene: 9. Germline loops: CDR1 MNHEY, CDR2 SVGEGT. The CDR3 spans 14 residues. As DNA, the CDR3 is TGTGCCAGCAGTCGCCTCCGGGGGGACCAGACCCAGTACTTC. Translated, it gives CASSRLRGDQTQYF.

This clone was found once. CDR3 nucleotide sequence: TGTGCCTGGCGCGGACAGGACCTCTATGGCTACACCTTC. It codes for CAWRGQDLYGYTF. This chain joins TRBV30 and TRBJ1-2, with 7 bases that match TRBD1. The CDR3 length is 13 residues. Germline trimming cut 5 bases from V and 4 bases from J; bases unmatched to any gene: 7. CDR1 is GTSNPN, CDR2 SVGIG, per germline (reference sequence).

The chain links TRBV2 to TRBJ2-7, with D perhaps assigned TRBD1 or TRBD2 (5 bases each). The CDR3 runs 14 residues. Per germline, CDR1 SNHLY and CDR2 FYNNEI. V lost 8 bases, J lost 0 bases, and 14 bases lay in between. For the CDR3, the DNA is TGTGCCAGCGTGAGGGGAGCACCCTCCTACGAGCAGTACTTC. The encoded protein is CASVRGAPSYEQYF.

The chain is built from TRBV4-2 and TRBJ1-1, with D perhaps TRBD1 (5 bases). The CDR3 is 12 residues long. With 4 bases removed from V and 4 bases from J, the gap between germline ends came to 7 bases. Germline V lookup: CDR1 LGHNA, CDR2 YNFKEQ. This chain's CDR3 is CASSPGTTEAFF. CDR3 nucleotides: TGTGCCAGCAGCCCCGGGACCACTGAAGCTTTCTTT.

The chain is built from TRBV3-1 (or the pseudogene TRBV3-2) and TRBJ2-3; D gene ambiguous. This CDR3 is built from 15 residues. Germline lookup yields CDR1 LGHDT and CDR2 YNNKEL (reference sequence). V lost 0 bases to trimming and J lost 2 bases, with 9 bases between them. The CDR3 region is CASSQEPQLTDTQYF. CDR3 nucleotide sequence: TGTGCCAGCAGCCAAGAACCCCAACTCACAGATACGCAGTATTTT.

This clone was counted a single time. The gene calls are TRBV7-9 and TRBJ1-2; D might be TRBD1 (6 bases). Trimming left V 1 base short and J 4 bases short, with 16 bases between. Germline V gives CDR1 SEHNR, CDR2 FQNEAQ (reference sequence). The CDR3 runs to 16 residues. This chain's CDR3 is CASSLGSGTSGYGYTF. As DNA, the CDR3 is TGTGCCAGCAGCTTAGGTTCAGGGACATCCGGCTATGGCTACACCTTC.

The V call is TRBV6-5, the J call TRBJ2-7; either TRBD1 or TRBD2 may fit D (5 bases each). The CDR3 is 15 amino acids. Germline V gene sequence: CDR1 MNHEY, CDR2 SVGAGI. The V end was cut by 0 bases, the J end by 5 bases, with 14 bases between. The DNA for the CDR3 is TGTGCCAGCAGTTACTCGAGGGCAGGGTTCAACGAGCAGTACTTC. This encodes CASSYSRAGFNEQYF.

V is TRBV5-1 and J is TRBJ1-2; D not resolved. This CDR3 spans 14 amino acids. Germline V gene lookup returns CDR1 SGHRS and CDR2 YFSETQ. V lost 4 bases and J 4 bases, leaving 14 bases between the germline ends. The CDR3 nucleotides are TGCGCCAGCAGCCTATCGTCGGACGTCTATGGCTACACCTTC. Translating it yields CASSLSSDVYGYTF.

The chain combines TRBV5-1 with TRBJ1-2, with D possibly being TRBD1 (5 bases). The CDR3 loop spans 15 amino acids. Germline values: CDR1 SGHRS, CDR2 YFSETQ. V was trimmed by 0 bases and J by 0 bases, leaving 9 bases between them. The CDR3 is CASSLVLGPNYGYTF. The CDR3 DNA reads as TGCGCCAGCAGCTTGGTGTTGGGACCTAACTATGGCTACACCTTC.

A word on this clone: A read error may account for a junction end that differs from germline. The V gene is TRBV18, the J gene TRBJ2-1; 11 bases line up with TRBD2. Germline loops: CDR1 KGHSH, CDR2 LQKENI. The CDR3 loop spans 16 amino acids. CDR3 sequence: CASSPLAGVEYNEQFF. The CDR3 DNA follows: TGTGCCAGCTCCCCACTAGCGGGGGTTGAGTACAATGAGCAGTTCTTC.

The rearrangement links TRBV5-4 to TRBJ2-1; D may be TRBD2 (6 bases). Germline CDR1 is SGHNT and CDR2 is YYREEE (reference sequence). V lost 4 bases, J lost 0 bases, and 17 bases lay in between. CDR3 length: 17 amino acids. The CDR3: CASSAGTPYSSYNEQFF. CDR3 coding DNA: TGTGCCAGCAGCGCCGGGACTCCCTATTCCTCCTACAATGAGCAGTTCTTC. Combining the CDR3 with reference TRBV5-4 and TRBJ2-1 gives the whole variable domain ETGVTQSPTHLIKTRGQQVTLRCSSQSGHNTVSWYQQALGQGPQFIFQYYREEENGRGNFPPRFSGLQFPNYSSELNVNALELDDSALYLCASSAGTPYSSYNEQFFGPGTRLTVL.

The chain is built from TRBV7-9 and TRBJ2-7; maybe TRBD1 (6 bases). CDR1 and CDR2 from the germline V gene are SEHNR and FQNEAQ (reference sequence). Trimming removed 1 base from V and 2 bases from J, with 9 bases in between. CDR3 length equals 14 residues. In DNA form, the CDR3 reads TGTGCCAGCAGCTTAGGAGGGGGAACCTACGAGCAGTACTTC. Protein sequence: CASSLGGGTYEQYF.

In nucleotides, the CDR3 is TGTGCCAGGGGGACAGCAAAAGGCTACACCTTC. Residues: CARGTAKGYTF. V gene TRBV19 combines with J gene TRBJ1-2; 7 bases are a match to TRBD1. CDR1 LNHDA and CDR2 SQIVND come from the germline V gene (reference sequence). The ends lost 9 bases at V and 8 bases at J; junction bases unmatched: 6. The CDR3 is 11 residues long. Combining the CDR3 with reference TRBV19 and TRBJ1-2 gives the whole variable domain DGGITQSPKYLFRKEGQNVTLSCEQNLNHDAMYWYRQDPGQGLRLIYYSQIVNDFQKGDIAEGYSVSREKKESFPLTVTSAQKNPTAFYLCARGTAKGYTFGSGTRLTVV.

This chain links TRBV24-1 with TRBJ1-2, with no clear D. Germline CDR1 reads KGHDR; CDR2 reads SFDVKD. V was cut by 3 bases and J by 6 bases, with 7 bases left in between. The CDR3 sequence is 12 residues long. CDR3 sequence: CATSDVDNGYTF. CDR3 sequence (DNA): TGTGCCACCAGTGATGTTGATAATGGCTACACCTTC.

The CDR3 region has the DNA TGTGCCAGCAGCCCGCCAGGCAACCTCTACGAGCAGTACTTC. This gives the protein CASSPPGNLYEQYF. The chain carries TRBV9 and TRBJ2-7; D unresolved. V lost 4 bases to trimming and J lost 3 bases, with 14 bases between them. The CDR3 length is 14 residues. CDR1 is SGDLS, CDR2 YYNGEE, per germline.

The chain employs TRBV18 and TRBJ2-3, with no clear D. Trimming pared 3 bases from V and 2 bases from J, leaving 9 bases between. Per the germline V gene, CDR1 is KGHSH and CDR2 is LQKENI. This CDR3 region has 14 residues. In nucleotides, the CDR3 is TGTGCCAGCTCACCTGCCCCTCCCACAGATACGCAGTATTTT. Its translation is CASSPAPPTDTQYF.

This clone was seen once. This rearrangement joins TRBV9 to TRBJ2-7, with D maybe TRBD2 (6 bases). CDR1 and CDR2 (germline): SGDLS, YYNGEE. V was clipped by 0 bases and J by 3 bases, with 22 bases between them. The CDR3 has 18 residues. The CDR3 DNA reads TGTGCCAGCAGCGTAGACCCAGCGGGTTGGGGGAACGGCTACGAGCAGTACTTC. This gives the protein CASSVDPAGWGNGYEQYF.

The CDR3 loop is CASSDPGLAGSPLHF. The DNA of the CDR3 is TGCGCCAGCAGTGATCCGGGACTGGCTGGATCACCCCTCCACTTT. V is TRBV5-1 and J is TRBJ1-6; D is perhaps TRBD1 (5 bases). The V gene lost 5 bases and the J gene lost 10 bases, with 19 bases spanning the gap. The CDR3 contains 15 residues. The germline V gene encodes CDR1 SGHRS and CDR2 YFSETQ.

The V gene is TRBV28, the J gene TRBJ2-7; no clear D. The CDR3 totals 11 residues. V shed 8 bases and J shed 1 base, with 6 bases lying between them. Germline V CDR1 and CDR2: MDHEN, SYDVKM. CDR3 residues: CASGGSYEQYF. DNA of the CDR3: TGTGCCAGCGGCGGATCCTACGAGCAGTACTTC. Full variable domain (remainder filled in from reference TRBV28 and TRBJ2-7): DVKVTQSSRYLVKRTGEKVFLECVQDMDHENMFWYRQDPGLGLRLIYFSYDVKMKEKGDIPEGYSVSREKKERFSLILESASTNQTSMYLCASGGSYEQYFGPGTRLTVT.

This chain uses TRBV9 with TRBJ2-1; D may be TRBD1 (6 bases). V lost 3 bases and J lost 1, with 11 bases in between. Germline lookup yields CDR1 SGDLS and CDR2 YYNGEE. This CDR3 has 15 residues. The CDR3 DNA follows: TGTGCCAGCAGCGAAGTGGGACAATCCTACAATGAGCAGTTCTTC. It is translated as CASSEVGQSYNEQFF.

This rearrangement joins TRBV7-2 to TRBJ1-5; D possibly corresponds to TRBD1 (5 bases). This CDR3 has 15 residues. Per the germline V gene, CDR1 is SGHTA and CDR2 is FQGNSA. Trimming stripped 3 bases from V and 4 bases from J, with 13 bases between. Here the CDR3 reads CASSFQGPGNQPQHF. In nucleotides, the CDR3 is TGTGCCAGCAGCTTCCAGGGACCAGGAAATCAGCCCCAGCATTTT.

The V gene is TRBV30, the J gene TRBJ1-2, with TRBD1 identical over 11 bases. Trimming took 5 bases from V and 2 from J; bases not matched to a gene: 10. From germline, CDR1 is GTSNPN and CDR2 SVGIG (reference sequence). The CDR3 contains 16 residues. This CDR3 is CAWYRDRGIRNYGYTF. CDR3 coding DNA: TGTGCCTGGTACCGGGACAGGGGGATTCGAAACTATGGCTACACCTTC.

The chain combines TRBV18 with TRBJ2-1, with 8 bases fitting TRBD2. In germline, CDR1 is KGHSH, CDR2 LQKENI. V dropped 0 bases and J dropped 2; count of bases not matched to a gene: 3. This CDR3 comprises 16 residues. CDR3 sequence (DNA): TGTGCCAGCTCACCACCGTACGGGAGGGCCTACAATGAGCAGTTCTTC. The encoded protein is CASSPPYGRAYNEQFF.

V and J are TRBV28 and TRBJ1-1, with D maybe TRBD1 (5 bases). Germline loops: CDR1 MDHEN, CDR2 SYDVKM. Trimming pared 5 bases from V and 2 bases from J, leaving 15 bases between. The CDR3 spans 15 residues. Here the CDR3 DNA reads TGTGCCAGCAGTAGGGTGGGCAGGGTAAACACTGAAGCTTTCTTT. Residues: CASSRVGRVNTEAFF.

The V and J genes are TRBV7-9 and TRBJ1-2; D is possibly TRBD1 (5 bases). The germline CDR1 and CDR2 sequences are SEHNR and FQNEAQ (reference sequence). The V end was cut by 0 bases, the J end by 8 bases, with 16 bases between. The CDR3 covers 15 residues. The CDR3: CASSLASGTTGGYTF. CDR3 sequence (DNA): TGTGCCAGCAGCTTAGCCTCCGGGACTACGGGGGGCTACACCTTC.

This rearrangement joins TRBV5-1 to TRBJ1-5, with 8 bases identical to TRBD1. The junction had 4 bases not matched to a gene; V was cut back by 0 bases and J by 2 bases. CDR1 and CDR2 (germline): SGHRS, YFSETQ. CDR3 length: 16 amino acids. The CDR3 DNA reads TGCGCCAGCAGCTTGGGGACAGGGATGCGCAATCAGCCCCAGCATTTT. Translating gives CASSLGTGMRNQPQHF.

The J gene is TRBJ1-2, the V gene TRBV7-9, with a possible D match to TRBD1 (5 bases). Trimming took off 4 bases at V and 10 bases at J, with 16 bases between the two ends. Germline V gene lookup returns CDR1 SEHNR and CDR2 FQNEAQ (reference sequence). The CDR3 has 13 amino acids. The CDR3 region is CASSSRQNRDYTF. The DNA for the CDR3 is TGTGCCAGCAGCTCTCGACAGAATAGGGACTACACCTTC.

The J gene is TRBJ1-3, the V gene TRBV7-2; D may be TRBD1 (5 bases). The germline V gene has CDR1 SGHTA and CDR2 FQGNSA. The CDR3 runs to 19 residues. The V gene lost 0 bases and the J gene lost 3 bases, with 21 bases spanning the gap. The CDR3 DNA sequence: TGTGCCAGCAGCTTAGCGCTATCTGGGGGACTGATCGGTGGAAACACCATATATTTT. It is translated as CASSLALSGGLIGGNTIYF.